This TCR beta chain was documented in a study of blood T cell repertoires in COVID-19. Study background: From the United States, Italy and Spain came samples of acute and convalescent COVID-19. PBMCs, B-cell-depleted T cells, or T cells were the source of the cDNA or gDNA that made up the material.

How the authors handled the data: Nucleated cell counts were estimated from reference gene primer amplification. Here immunoSEQ multiplex PCR was the method, and the copy in TCRdb shows in-frame clones only, minus some. The V and J calls and clone size are taken from that table; D and trimming were inferred from the DNA. The sample includes about 300,000 clones, 70% to 90% of them seen just once. Trimming removed 0 bases from V and 6 bases from J, with 11 bases in between. Germline lookup yields CDR1 KGHSY and CDR2 FQNENV. This CDR3 is 14 amino acids long. The clonotype comes from a young man who had recovered from COVID-19. Sequencing was performed on peripheral blood. The V gene is TRBV16, the J gene TRBJ1-2; D not resolved. The CDR3 spells CASSQSYGSDGYTF. The CDR3 DNA sequence: TGTGCCAGCAGCCAATCATACGGGTCGGATGGCTACACCTTC.